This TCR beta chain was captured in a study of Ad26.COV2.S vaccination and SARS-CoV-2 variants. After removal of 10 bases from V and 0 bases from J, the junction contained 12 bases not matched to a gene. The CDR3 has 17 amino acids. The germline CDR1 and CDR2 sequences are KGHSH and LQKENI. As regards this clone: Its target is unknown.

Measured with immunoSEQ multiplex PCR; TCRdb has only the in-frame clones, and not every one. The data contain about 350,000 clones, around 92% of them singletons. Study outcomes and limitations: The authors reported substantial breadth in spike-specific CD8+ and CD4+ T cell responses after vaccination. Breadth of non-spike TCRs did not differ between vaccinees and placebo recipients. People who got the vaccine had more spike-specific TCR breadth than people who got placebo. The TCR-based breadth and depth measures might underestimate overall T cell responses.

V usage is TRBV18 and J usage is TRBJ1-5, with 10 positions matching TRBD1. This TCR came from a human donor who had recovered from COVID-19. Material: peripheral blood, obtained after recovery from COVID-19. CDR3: CANFDRGLPYSNQPQHF. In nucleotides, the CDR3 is TGTGCCAACTTCGACAGGGGGCTCCCTTATAGCAATCAGCCCCAGCATTTT.